This is a list of T cell receptor beta chains from one sample in a study of blood T cell repertoires in COVID-19. Sequencing used immunoSEQ multiplex PCR; TCRdb keeps in-frame clones, though not all of them. The sample lists some 120,000 clones; around four fifths were seen once. The sample consisted of peripheral blood. The receptors here all came from a man older than 75 with active or convalescent COVID-19. Each CDR3 is given with its conserved first and last residue. A D gene is named only where the DNA matches it firmly. A row's size may be missing; if present it is once, few, many or a size class.

v_gene	d_gene	j_gene	abundance	CDR3aa	CDR3nt
TRBV3-1/TRBV3-2	NA	TRBJ2-7	few	CASSQGGRGRVYEQYF	TGTGCCAGCAGCCAAGGGGGCAGGGGCCGGGTTTACGAGCAGTACTTC
TRBV18	TRBD1	TRBJ1-4	NA	CASSPPRTGDEKLFF	TGTGCCAGCTCACCACCCCGGACAGGGGATGAAAAACTGTTTTTT
TRBV11-2	TRBD1	TRBJ2-7	NA	CASREDRVAHEQYF	TGTGCCAGCAGAGAAGACAGGGTTGCGCACGAGCAGTACTTC
TRBV7-6	NA	TRBJ1-6	once	CASSLESLGGNNSPLHF	TGTGCCAGCAGCTTAGAGTCGTTGGGAGGAAATAATTCACCCCTCCACTTT
TRBV6-5	NA	TRBJ2-6	NA	CASSYPRAGANVLTF	TGTGCCAGCAGTTACCCCAGGGCTGGGGCCAACGTCCTGACTTTC
TRBV15	NA	TRBJ1-2	few	CATSREGNPDYGYTF	TGTGCCACCAGCAGAGAGGGCAATCCGGACTATGGCTACACCTTC
TRBV11-2	TRBD1	TRBJ2-3	NA	CASSWRDRGGVDTQYF	TGTGCCAGCAGCTGGAGGGACAGGGGAGGGGTAGATACGCAGTATTTT
TRBV27	TRBD1	TRBJ2-7	few	CATKDRDHEQYF	TGTGCCACCAAGGACAGGGACCACGAGCAGTACTTC
TRBV28	NA	TRBJ1-5	NA	CASRRQGISNQPQHF	TGTGCCAGCAGACGTCAGGGTATAAGCAATCAGCCCCAGCATTTT
TRBV7-9	TRBD2	TRBJ2-1	NA	CASSTLGGDSYNEQFF	TGTGCCAGCAGCACCTTGGGGGGGGATTCCTACAATGAGCAGTTCTTC
TRBV2	NA	TRBJ1-5	NA	CASSLDSRNSNQPQHF	TGTGCCAGCAGTCTGGACAGCAGAAATAGCAATCAGCCCCAGCATTTT
TRBV28	NA	TRBJ2-6	once	CASSIVWANVLTF	TGTGCCAGCAGTATCGTATGGGCCAACGTCCTGACTTTC
TRBV19	TRBD1	TRBJ2-7	once	CASSVSGTGINEQYF	TGTGCCAGTAGTGTTTCCGGGACAGGGATCAACGAGCAGTACTTC
TRBV10-3	NA	TRBJ1-6	few	CAISTGGSNSPLHF	TGTGCCATCAGTACGGGGGGCTCTAATTCACCCCTCCACTTT
TRBV3-1/TRBV3-2	NA	TRBJ2-3	NA	CASSQLGGDDTQYF	TGTGCCAGCAGCCAATTGGGGGGAGACGATACGCAGTATTTT
TRBV27	NA	TRBJ2-1	NA	CASRVSTLLYNEQFF	TGTGCCAGCAGAGTTTCGACTTTACTATACAATGAGCAGTTCTTC
TRBV15	NA	TRBJ1-1	once	CATSASGNTEAFF	TGTGCCACCAGCGCCAGCGGGAACACTGAAGCTTTCTTT
TRBV5-1	NA	TRBJ1-1	NA	CASSLAGDNTEAFF	TGCGCCAGCAGCTTGGCGGGGGACAACACTGAAGCTTTCTTT
TRBV7-2	NA	TRBJ2-5	NA	CASSFGRGETQYF	TGTGCCAGCAGCTTTGGCCGAGGAGAGACCCAGTACTTC
TRBV28	NA	TRBJ1-1	NA	CASSFEQMNTEAFF	TGTGCCAGCAGTTTCGAGCAAATGAACACTGAAGCTTTCTTT
TRBV5-1	TRBD1	TRBJ1-1	NA	CASSRTGGESTEAFF	TGCGCCAGCAGCCGGACAGGGGGCGAAAGCACTGAAGCTTTCTTT
TRBV14	NA	TRBJ1-2	NA	CASSHGPRGGYTF	TGTGCCAGCAGCCACGGCCCCCGGGGTGGCTACACCTTC
TRBV28	TRBD2	TRBJ2-1	NA	CASRQTGLAYNEQFF	TGTGCCAGCAGACAAACGGGACTAGCCTACAATGAGCAGTTCTTC
TRBV7-2	NA	TRBJ2-5	NA	CASSLQGPRGETQYF	TGTGCCAGCAGCTTACAGGGGCCCCGAGGAGAGACCCAGTACTTC
TRBV7-9	NA	TRBJ1-5	NA	CASSLFFAPGRQQPQHF	TGTGCCAGCAGCTTATTTTTCGCCCCTGGGCGACAACAGCCCCAGCATTTT
TRBV5-1	TRBD2	TRBJ2-5	NA	CASSPLAGSTQYF	TGCGCCAGCAGCCCGCTAGCGGGGTCAACCCAGTACTTC
TRBV4-1	NA	TRBJ2-3	NA	CASSSQGLGTDTQYF	TGCGCCAGCAGCAGCCAGGGCCTCGGGACAGATACGCAGTATTTT
TRBV3-1/TRBV3-2	NA	TRBJ1-2	NA	CASSQSGRNRGGYTF	TGTGCCAGCAGCCAATCCGGGAGGAATAGGGGCGGCTACACCTTC
TRBV7-9	TRBD1	TRBJ2-5	NA	CASSPDRGHEETQYF	TGTGCCAGCAGCCCCGACAGGGGCCATGAAGAGACCCAGTACTTC
TRBV7-3	NA	TRBJ1-1	few	CASSLAGVGRTEAFF	TGTGCCAGCAGCCTAGCTGGGGTCGGGCGGACTGAAGCTTTCTTT
TRBV29-1	NA	TRBJ2-1	few	CSAQRGGYNEQFF	TGCAGCGCCCAACGAGGAGGCTACAATGAGCAGTTCTTC
TRBV12-3/TRBV12-4	NA	TRBJ2-3	NA	CASRGPDTQYF	TGTGCCAGCAGGGGCCCAGATACGCAGTATTTT
TRBV5-6	NA	TRBJ1-1	NA	CASSSGLVNTEAFF	TGTGCCAGCAGCTCAGGGCTCGTGAACACTGAAGCTTTCTTT
TRBV5-6	TRBD1	TRBJ2-7	NA	CASSLGGTRGRYEQYF	TGTGCCAGCAGCTTGGGAGGCACCAGGGGGCGATACGAGCAGTACTTC
TRBV9	NA	TRBJ1-6	NA	CASSVAEAGGQSPLHF	TGTGCCAGCAGCGTAGCAGAGGCGGGGGGCCAGTCACCCCTCCACTTT
TRBV14	NA	TRBJ1-2	NA	CASSQVLGGGYTF	TGTGCCAGCAGCCAAGTTCTAGGGGGTGGCTACACCTTC
TRBV7-9	NA	TRBJ1-3	NA	CASSSYHSGNTIYF	TGTGCCAGCAGCTCCTACCACTCTGGAAACACCATATATTTT
TRBV28	NA	TRBJ1-1	NA	CASITWGGTGFSDTEAFF	TGTGCCAGCATCACCTGGGGGGGGACGGGTTTTTCGGACACTGAAGCTTTCTTT
TRBV7-9	NA	TRBJ1-3	NA	CASQGDGNTIYF	TGTGCCAGCCAGGGCGATGGAAACACCATATATTTT
TRBV7-2	NA	TRBJ2-7	NA	CASSKVTVAYEQYF	TGTGCCAGCAGCAAGGTGACAGTCGCCTACGAGCAGTACTTC
TRBV7-8	NA	TRBJ2-3	NA	CASSLRRGLTDTQYF	TGTGCCAGCAGCTTAAGGCGGGGGCTCACAGATACGCAGTATTTT
TRBV15	TRBD1	TRBJ1-3	NA	CATSRVGGAGNTIYF	TGTGCCACCAGCAGAGTAGGGGGCGCTGGAAACACCATATATTTT
TRBV25-1	NA	TRBJ2-3	NA	CASTMRGRSEDTQYF	TGTGCCAGCACCATGCGGGGTAGGAGCGAAGATACGCAGTATTTT
TRBV5-6	NA	TRBJ1-6	NA	CASSLWERNSPLHF	TGTGCCAGCAGCTTGTGGGAGCGCAATTCACCCCTCCACTTT
TRBV7-9	NA	TRBJ1-1	NA	CASSSEAVTEAFF	TGTGCCAGCAGCTCAGAAGCGGTCACTGAAGCTTTCTTT
TRBV6-4	TRBD2	TRBJ2-3	NA	CASSELAGTLGTQYF	TGTGCCAGCAGTGAACTAGCGGGGACTTTGGGGACGCAGTATTTT
TRBV4-1	TRBD1	TRBJ2-7	NA	CASSQGAGGEQYF	TGCGCCAGCAGCCAAGGGGCAGGGGGCGAGCAGTACTTC
TRBV30	TRBD2	TRBJ2-1	few	CAWSRLAGAGGNEQFF	TGTGCCTGGAGTAGGCTAGCGGGGGCCGGTGGCAATGAGCAGTTCTTC
TRBV7-2	NA	TRBJ1-4	NA	CASSPPTATNEKLFF	TGTGCCAGCAGCCCCCCGACAGCAACTAATGAAAAACTGTTTTTT
TRBV5-4	TRBD2	TRBJ2-2	NA	CASSWSGTSGGAYTGELFF	TGTGCCAGCAGCTGGAGCGGGACTAGCGGGGGGGCTTACACCGGGGAGCTGTTTTTT
TRBV30	TRBD2	TRBJ2-3	NA	CAWNSGTSGFTDTQYF	TGTGCCTGGAACTCGGGGACTAGCGGCTTCACAGATACGCAGTATTTT
TRBV6-5	NA	TRBJ1-2	NA	CASKGPSGLKGYTF	TGTGCCAGCAAAGGTCCTTCAGGGCTTAAGGGCTACACCTTC
TRBV7-2	TRBD2	TRBJ2-7	NA	CASSLDPGRDSYEQYF	TGTGCCAGCAGCTTAGATCCTGGGAGGGATTCCTACGAGCAGTACTTC
TRBV6-5	TRBD1	TRBJ1-5	NA	CASSSVQGAGGQPQHF	TGTGCCAGCAGTTCTGTACAGGGGGCAGGGGGGCAGCCCCAGCATTTT
TRBV4-3	NA	TRBJ1-6	NA	CASSQERFQGSTSPLHF	TGCGCCAGCAGCCAAGAGAGGTTCCAGGGGTCGACTTCACCCCTCCACTTT